The clone carrying this TCR beta chain was seen a few times. The data belong to a study of cytomegalovirus exposure and HLA in healthy donors. PCR used 60 Vbeta primers and 13 Jbeta primers. Only in-frame clones appear in the TCRdb table, and some are missing; sequencing was by immunoSEQ multiplex PCR. The table has some 130,000 clones, roughly 70% seen once. This receptor was identified in a woman aged 60-75 years in good health and CMV-seropositive. Sequenced: PBMCs.

The CDR3 bases are TGCGCCAGCAGCTTGGAAAGCTTACCTTACAATGAGCAGTTCTTC. This translates into CASSLESLPYNEQFF. V is TRBV5-1 and J is TRBJ2-1, with D uncertain. The CDR3 is 15 residues long. V was cut by 0 bases and J by 4 bases, with 11 bases left in between. Per germline, CDR1 SGHRS and CDR2 YFSETQ.